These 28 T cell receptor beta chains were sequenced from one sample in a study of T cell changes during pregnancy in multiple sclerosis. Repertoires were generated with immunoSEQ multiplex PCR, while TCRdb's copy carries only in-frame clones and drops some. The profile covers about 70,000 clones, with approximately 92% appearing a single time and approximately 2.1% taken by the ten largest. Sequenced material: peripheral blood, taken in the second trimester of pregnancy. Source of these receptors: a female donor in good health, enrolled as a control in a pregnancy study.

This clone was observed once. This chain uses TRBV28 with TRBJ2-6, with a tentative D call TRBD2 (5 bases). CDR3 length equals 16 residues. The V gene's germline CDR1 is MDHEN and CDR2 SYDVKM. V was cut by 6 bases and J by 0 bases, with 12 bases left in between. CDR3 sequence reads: CASSGLIASGANVLTF. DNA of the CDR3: TGTGCCAGCAGCGGACTGATTGCCTCTGGGGCCAACGTCCTGACTTTC.

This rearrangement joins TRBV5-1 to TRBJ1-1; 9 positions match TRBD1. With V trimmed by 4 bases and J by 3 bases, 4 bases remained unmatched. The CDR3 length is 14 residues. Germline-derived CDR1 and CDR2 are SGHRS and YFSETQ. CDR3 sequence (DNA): TGCGCCAGCAGCCTACAGGGGGCAGACACTGAAGCTTTCTTT. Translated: CASSLQGADTEAFF. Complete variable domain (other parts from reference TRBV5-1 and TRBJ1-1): KAGVTQTPRYLIKTRGQQVTLSCSPISGHRSVSWYQQTPGQGLQFLFEYFSETQRNKGNFPGRFSGRQFSNSRSEMNVSTLELGDSALYLCASSLQGADTEAFFGQGTRLTVV.

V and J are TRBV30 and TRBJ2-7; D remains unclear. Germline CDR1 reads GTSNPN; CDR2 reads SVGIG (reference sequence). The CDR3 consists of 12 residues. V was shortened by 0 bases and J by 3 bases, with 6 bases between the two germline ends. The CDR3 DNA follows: TGTGCCTGGAGTGTGCAACACTACGAGCAGTACTTC. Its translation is CAWSVQHYEQYF.

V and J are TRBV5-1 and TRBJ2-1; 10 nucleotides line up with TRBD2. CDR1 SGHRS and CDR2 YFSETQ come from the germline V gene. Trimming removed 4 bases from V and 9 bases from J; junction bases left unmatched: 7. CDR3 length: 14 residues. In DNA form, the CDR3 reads TGCGCCAGCAGCCCCGGGACTAGCGACACTGAGCAGTTCTTC. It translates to CASSPGTSDTEQFF.

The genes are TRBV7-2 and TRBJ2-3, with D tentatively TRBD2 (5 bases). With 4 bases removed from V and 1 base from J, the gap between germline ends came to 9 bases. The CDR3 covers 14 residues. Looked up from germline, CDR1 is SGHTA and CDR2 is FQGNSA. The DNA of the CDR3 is TGTGCCAGCAGCTCGGGATACGGCACAGATACGCAGTATTTT. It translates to CASSSGYGTDTQYF.

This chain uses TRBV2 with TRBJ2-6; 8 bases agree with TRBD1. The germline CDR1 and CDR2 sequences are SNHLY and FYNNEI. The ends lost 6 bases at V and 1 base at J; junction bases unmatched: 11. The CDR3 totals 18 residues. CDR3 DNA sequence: TGTGCCAGCAGATCTGGACAGGGAAGGGAGTCTGGGGCCAACGTCCTGACTTTC. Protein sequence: CASRSGQGRESGANVLTF.

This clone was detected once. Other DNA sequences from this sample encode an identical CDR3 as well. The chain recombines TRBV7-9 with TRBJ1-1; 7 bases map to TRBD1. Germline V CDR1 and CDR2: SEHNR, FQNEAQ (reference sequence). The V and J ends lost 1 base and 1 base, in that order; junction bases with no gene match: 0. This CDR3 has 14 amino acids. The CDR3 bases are TGTGCCAGCAGCTTAGGACAGGGGAACACTGAAGCTTTCTTT. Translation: CASSLGQGNTEAFF.

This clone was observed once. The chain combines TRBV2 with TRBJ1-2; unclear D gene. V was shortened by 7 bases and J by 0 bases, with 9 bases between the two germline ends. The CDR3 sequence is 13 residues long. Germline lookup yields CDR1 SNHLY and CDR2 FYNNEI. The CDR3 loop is CASTDSANYGYTF. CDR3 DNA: TGTGCCAGCACGGACTCAGCTAACTATGGCTACACCTTC.

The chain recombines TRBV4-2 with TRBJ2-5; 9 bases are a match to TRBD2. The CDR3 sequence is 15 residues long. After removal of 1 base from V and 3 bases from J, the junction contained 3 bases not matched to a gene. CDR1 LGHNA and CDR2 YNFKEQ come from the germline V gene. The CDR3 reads CASSQVSSGEETQYF. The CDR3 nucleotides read TGTGCCAGCAGCCAAGTGTCTAGCGGGGAAGAGACCCAGTACTTC.

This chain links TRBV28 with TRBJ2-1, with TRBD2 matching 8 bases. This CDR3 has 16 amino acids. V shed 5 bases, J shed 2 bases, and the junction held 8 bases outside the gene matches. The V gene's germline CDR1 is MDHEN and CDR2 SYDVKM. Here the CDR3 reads CASSPAAGGPYNEQFF. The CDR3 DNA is TGTGCCAGCAGTCCCGCGGCGGGGGGACCCTACAATGAGCAGTTCTTC.

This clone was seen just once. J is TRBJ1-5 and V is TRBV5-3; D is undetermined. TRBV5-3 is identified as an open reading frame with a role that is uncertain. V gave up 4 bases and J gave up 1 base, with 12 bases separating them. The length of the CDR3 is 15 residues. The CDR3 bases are TGTGCCAGAAGCCACCCAAGGGAGAGCAATCAGCCCCAGCATTTT. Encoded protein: CARSHPRESNQPQHF.

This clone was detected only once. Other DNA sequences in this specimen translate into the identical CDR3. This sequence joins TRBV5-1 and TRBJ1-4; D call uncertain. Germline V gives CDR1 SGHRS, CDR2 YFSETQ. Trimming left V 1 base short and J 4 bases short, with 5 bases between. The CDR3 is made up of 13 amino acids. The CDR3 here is CASSLSFNEKLFF. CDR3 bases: TGCGCCAGCAGCTTGTCCTTTAATGAAAAACTGTTTTTT.

The CDR3 loop is CASSRGAGLANDEQFF. CDR3 in DNA: TGTGCCAGCAGCCGGGGGGCAGGGCTCGCCAACGATGAGCAGTTCTTC. The chain combines TRBV7-9 with TRBJ2-1; a possible D gene is TRBD2 (7 bases). CDR3 length: 16 residues. Trimming cost V 5 bases and J 8 bases, with 22 bases left between them. Per germline, CDR1 SEHNR and CDR2 FQNEAQ (reference sequence).

The chain's CDR3 is CASSQDVGGAYNEQFF. CDR3 DNA sequence: TGCGCCAGCAGCCAAGATGTGGGCGGGGCGTACAATGAGCAGTTCTTC. The J gene is TRBJ2-1, the V gene TRBV4-3, with D perhaps matching TRBD2 (6 bases). The CDR3 is 16 residues long. Germline V lookup: CDR1 LGHNA, CDR2 YSLEER. Trimming took 0 bases from V and 4 from J, leaving 13 bases between them.

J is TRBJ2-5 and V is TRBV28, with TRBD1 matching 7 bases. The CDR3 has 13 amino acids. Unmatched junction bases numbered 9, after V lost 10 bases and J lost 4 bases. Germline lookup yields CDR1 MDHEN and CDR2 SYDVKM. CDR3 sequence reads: CATLKRGRETQYF. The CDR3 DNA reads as TGTGCCACCTTAAAAAGGGGGCGAGAGACCCAGTACTTC.

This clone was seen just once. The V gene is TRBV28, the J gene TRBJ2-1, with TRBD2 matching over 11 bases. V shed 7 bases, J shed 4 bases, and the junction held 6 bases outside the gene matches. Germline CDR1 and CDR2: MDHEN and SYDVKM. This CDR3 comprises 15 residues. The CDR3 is CASNSGLADYNEQFF. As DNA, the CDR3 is TGTGCCAGCAACTCGGGACTAGCGGATTACAATGAGCAGTTCTTC. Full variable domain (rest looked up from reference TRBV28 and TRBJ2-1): DVKVTQSSRYLVKRTGEKVFLECVQDMDHENMFWYRQDPGLGLRLIYFSYDVKMKEKGDIPEGYSVSREKKERFSLILESASTNQTSMYLCASNSGLADYNEQFFGPGTRLTVL.

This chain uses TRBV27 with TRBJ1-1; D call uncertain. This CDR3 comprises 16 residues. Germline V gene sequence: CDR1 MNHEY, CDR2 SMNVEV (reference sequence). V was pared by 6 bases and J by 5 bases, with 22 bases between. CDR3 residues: CASRTVTTRRGTEAFF. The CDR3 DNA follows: TGTGCCAGCAGGACTGTTACGACACGTCGGGGTACTGAAGCTTTCTTT.

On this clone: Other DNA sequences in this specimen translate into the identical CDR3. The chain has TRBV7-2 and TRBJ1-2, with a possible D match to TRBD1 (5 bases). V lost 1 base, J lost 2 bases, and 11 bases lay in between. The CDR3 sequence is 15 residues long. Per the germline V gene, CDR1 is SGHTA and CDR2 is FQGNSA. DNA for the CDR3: TGTGCCAGCAGCTTAGGGGCGGCAGGGAACTATGGCTACACCTTC. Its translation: CASSLGAAGNYGYTF.

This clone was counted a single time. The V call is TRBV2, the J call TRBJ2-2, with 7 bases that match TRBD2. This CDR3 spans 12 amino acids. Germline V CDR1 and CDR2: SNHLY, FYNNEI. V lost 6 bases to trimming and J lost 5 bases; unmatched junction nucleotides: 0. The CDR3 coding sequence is TGTGCCAGCAGGGGGGGGACCGGGGAGCTGTTTTTT. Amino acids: CASRGGTGELFF.

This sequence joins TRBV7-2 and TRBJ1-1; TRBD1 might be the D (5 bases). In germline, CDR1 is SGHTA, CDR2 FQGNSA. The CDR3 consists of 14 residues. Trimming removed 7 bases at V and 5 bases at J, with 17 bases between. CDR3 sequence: CASILGPGGTEAFF. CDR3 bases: TGTGCCAGCATCCTAGGCCCCGGGGGTACTGAAGCTTTCTTT.

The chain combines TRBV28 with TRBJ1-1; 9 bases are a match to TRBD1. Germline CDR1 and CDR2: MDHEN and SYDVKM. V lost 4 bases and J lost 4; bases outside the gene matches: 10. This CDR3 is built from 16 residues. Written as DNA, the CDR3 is TGTGCCAGCAGTTGGCCGATGGGACAGGGTGTCACTGAAGCTTTCTTT. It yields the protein CASSWPMGQGVTEAFF.

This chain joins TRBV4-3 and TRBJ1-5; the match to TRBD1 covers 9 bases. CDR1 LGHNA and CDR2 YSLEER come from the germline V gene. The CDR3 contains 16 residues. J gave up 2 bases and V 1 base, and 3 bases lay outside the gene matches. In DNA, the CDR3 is TGCGCCAGCAGCCAAGGGACAGGGGTGGGCAATCAGCCCCAGCATTTT. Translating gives CASSQGTGVGNQPQHF.

CDR3 bases: TGTGCCAGCTCACCACGTAGCAAGGAGGGTGGTGGCTACACCTTC. Translation gives CASSPRSKEGGGYTF. This chain uses TRBV18 with TRBJ1-2; D gene uncertain. The CDR3 runs 15 residues. V shed 1 base and J shed 7 bases, with 16 bases lying between them. The germline V gene encodes CDR1 KGHSH and CDR2 LQKENI.

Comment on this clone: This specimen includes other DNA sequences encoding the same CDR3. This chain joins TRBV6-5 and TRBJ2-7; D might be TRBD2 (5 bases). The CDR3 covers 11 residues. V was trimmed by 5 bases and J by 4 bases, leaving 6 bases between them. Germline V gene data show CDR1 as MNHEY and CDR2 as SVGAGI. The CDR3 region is CASSAGYEQYF. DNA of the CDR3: TGTGCCAGCAGTGCGGGTTACGAGCAGTACTTC.

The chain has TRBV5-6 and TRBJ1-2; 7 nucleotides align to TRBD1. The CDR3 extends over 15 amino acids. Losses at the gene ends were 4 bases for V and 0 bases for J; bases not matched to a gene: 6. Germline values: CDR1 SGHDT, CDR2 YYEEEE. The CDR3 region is CASSVPGQTNYGYTF. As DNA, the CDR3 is TGTGCCAGCAGCGTACCGGGACAGACTAACTATGGCTACACCTTC.

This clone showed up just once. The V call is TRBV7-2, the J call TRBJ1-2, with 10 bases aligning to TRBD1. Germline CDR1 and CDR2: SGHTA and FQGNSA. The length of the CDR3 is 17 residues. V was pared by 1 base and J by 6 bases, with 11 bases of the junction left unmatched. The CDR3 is CASSLGQGALKRNGYTF. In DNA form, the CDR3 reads TGTGCCAGCAGCTTAGGACAGGGGGCGCTCAAGAGAAATGGCTACACCTTC.

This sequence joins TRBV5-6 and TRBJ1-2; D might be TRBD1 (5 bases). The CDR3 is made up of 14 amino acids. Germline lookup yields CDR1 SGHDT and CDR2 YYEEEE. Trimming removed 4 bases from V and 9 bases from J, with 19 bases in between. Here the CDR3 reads CASSGTGLPYSYTF. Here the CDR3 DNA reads TGTGCCAGCAGCGGAACAGGACTACCTTATAGCTACACCTTC.

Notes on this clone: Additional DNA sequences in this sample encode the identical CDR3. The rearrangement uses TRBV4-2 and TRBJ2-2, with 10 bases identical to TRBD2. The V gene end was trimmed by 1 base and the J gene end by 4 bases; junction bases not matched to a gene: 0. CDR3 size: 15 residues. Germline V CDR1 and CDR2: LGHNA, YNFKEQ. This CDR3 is CASSQASGGTGELFF. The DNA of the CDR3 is TGTGCCAGCAGCCAAGCTAGCGGGGGCACCGGGGAGCTGTTTTTT.